This TCR beta chain was obtained from a study of cytomegalovirus exposure and HLA in healthy donors. Across the study: Counted in an early data release were 65 million to 100 million unique TCRs from HLA-typed donors.

It was with 60 Vbeta and 13 Jbeta primers that the PCR ran. Measured with immunoSEQ multiplex PCR; TCRdb has only the in-frame clones, and not every one. In the table there are roughly 120,000 clones, approximately 81% of which are singletons. About this clone: Its antigen remains unidentified.

Points from the study as a whole: In a later analysis, TCR beta V- and J-gene trimming was associated with a missense DCLRE1C variant. Analysis was performed later, and it showed HLA-associated TCR beta chains to be more clonally expanded than equally common others.

Germline assignment: CDR1 LNHDA and CDR2 SQIVND (reference sequence). CDR3 length equals 18 residues. The J segment lost 5 bases and the V segment lost 3 bases, leaving 18 bases of the junction unmatched. The chain uses TRBV19 and TRBJ2-7; 8 bases line up with TRBD1. Sequenced sample: PBMCs. This receptor was obtained from a man aged 18 to 30 in good health and CMV-seronegative. CDR3 sequence: CASSMIPRTGSDFNEQYF. CDR3 sequence (DNA): TGTGCCAGTAGTATGATCCCTCGGACAGGGTCGGATTTCAACGAGCAGTACTTC.